This T cell receptor (beta chain) is drawn from a study of regulatory T cells in long-lasting Graves disease. The time point here: newly diagnosed GD, antithyroid drugs for less than 3 months. Extracted RNA from PBMCs served as the source of the TCR library. This clonotype was found a few times. Its target is unknown. Arm-PCR with iRepertoire HTBI primers amplified the CDR3 regions for these TCR beta libraries. TCRdb recomputed calls from the multiplex PCR reads with MiXCR, one row per CDR3 protein. Of roughly 500,000 distinct CDR3 sequences listed, approximately 13% are singletons. Study outcomes and limitations: Under persistent disease, TRBV28, TRBJ1-2 and TRBJ2-5 were used preferentially.

The CDR3 runs 13 residues. The V gene end was trimmed by 2 bases and the J gene end by 6 bases; junction bases not matched to a gene: 4. Germline V gives CDR1 SQVTM, CDR2 ANQGSEA. These data were also filed under a second study, of T cells in Graves' hyperthyroidism and ophthalmopathy. Turning to that study: Among clonotypes expanded in thyroid above 0.001, most were also found in blood.

The receptor was derived from a young man with Graves disease. The rearrangement uses TRBV29-1 and TRBJ2-7, with 10 bases lining up with TRBD1. The sample consisted of peripheral blood mononuclear cells (PBMCs), taken at new diagnosis, from a patient treated with antithyroid drugs. The CDR3 loop is CSVESGTGVEQYF. Written as DNA, the CDR3 is TGCAGCGTTGAAAGTGGGACAGGGGTCGAGCAGTACTTC.